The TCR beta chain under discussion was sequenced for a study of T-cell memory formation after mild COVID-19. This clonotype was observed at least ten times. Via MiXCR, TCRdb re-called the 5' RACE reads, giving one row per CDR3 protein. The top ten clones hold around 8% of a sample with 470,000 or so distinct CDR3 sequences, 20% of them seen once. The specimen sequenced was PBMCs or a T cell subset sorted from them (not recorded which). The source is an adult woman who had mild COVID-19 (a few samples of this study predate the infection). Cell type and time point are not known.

The CDR3 region has the DNA TGTGCCAGCAGCTTAGTAGGGACAGGGAACTATGGCTACACCTTC. This codes for CASSLVGTGNYGYTF. The V and J genes are TRBV7-8 and TRBJ1-2; TRBD1 matches at 9 bases. J was trimmed by 2 bases and V by 1 base; bases with no gene match: 2. The CDR3 loop spans 15 amino acids. Germline V lookup: CDR1 SGHVS, CDR2 FQNEAQ.